Listed here are 5 T cell receptor beta chains from one sample, sequenced in a study of shared clonotypes between healthy human individuals. Generated by immunoSEQ multiplex PCR, the TCRdb table keeps only in-frame clones and is missing some. The sample lists some 2,500,000 clones; approximately 93% were seen once. Sample: naive CD4+ T cells from PBMCs. Subset given: CD45RA+ positively selected. The receptors shown here come from a man between 18 and 29 years old in good health. Some clones in this sample may be carry-over from other donors' samples.

The V and J genes are TRBV6-5 and TRBJ2-2; no clear D gene. V lost 2 bases to trimming and J lost 0 bases, with 4 bases between them. This CDR3 has 14 amino acids. Germline assignment: CDR1 MNHEY and CDR2 SVGAGI. CDR3 in amino acids: CASSYRANTGELFF. The DNA of the CDR3 is TGTGCCAGCAGTTACAGAGCGAACACCGGGGAGCTGTTTTTT.

This clone was found once. This sequence joins TRBV15 and TRBJ1-2, with TRBD1 identical over 9 bases. Germline CDR1 and CDR2: LNHNV and YYDKDF (reference sequence). The CDR3 contains 14 residues. V shed 6 bases, J shed 2 bases, and the junction held 4 bases outside the gene matches. The CDR3, as DNA: TGTGCCACCAGGCCGGGACAGGGAAACTATGGCTACACCTTC. Its translation: CATRPGQGNYGYTF.

This clone turned up a few times. In DNA form, the CDR3 reads TGTGCCAGCAGCCGGGGATTGAATCAGCCCCAGCATTTT. Its translation: CASSRGLNQPQHF. This sequence joins TRBV14 and TRBJ1-5; unclear D gene. V was cut by 4 bases and J by 4 bases, with 8 bases left in between. The CDR3 consists of 13 residues. Looked up from germline, CDR1 is SGHDN and CDR2 is FVKESK.

This chain joins TRBV10-3 and TRBJ2-2, with a tentative D call TRBD2 (6 bases). This CDR3 region has 17 residues. The V end lost 3 bases, the J end lost 4 bases, and 18 bases lay between the germline ends. Per the germline V gene, CDR1 is ENHRY and CDR2 is SYGVKD. The CDR3 here is CAISEFASVGGTGELFF. The DNA of the CDR3 is TGTGCCATCAGTGAATTCGCTAGCGTCGGTGGCACCGGGGAGCTGTTTTTT.

As regards this clone: One junction end does not reproduce the germline sequence, and a read error may be involved. This rearrangement joins TRBV5-1 to TRBJ1-1, with 7 positions matching TRBD1. Germline lookup yields CDR1 SGHRS and CDR2 YFSETQ. The CDR3 has 13 residues. The CDR3 reads CASSFSSGTAFHF. CDR3 bases: TGCGCCAGCAGCTTTTCGTCTGGGACAGCTTTCCACTTT.